The 26 T cell receptor beta chains below come from one sample, sequenced in a study of shared clonotypes between healthy human individuals. Sequenced by immunoSEQ multiplex PCR; TCRdb stores in-frame clones only, minus some. Of 400,000 to 600,000 clones detected, around 95% appear once; the ten largest clones hold 0.064%. The sequenced material came from naive CD4+ T cells sorted from blood. Subset defined: CD45RA+ positively selected. The receptor set was obtained from a woman in her twenties or thirties in good health.

This clone was detected a few times. The rearrangement links TRBV2 to TRBJ2-7, with D perhaps matching TRBD2 (5 bases). V shed 6 bases and J shed 0 bases, with 12 bases lying between them. CDR1 SNHLY and CDR2 FYNNEI come from the germline V gene. CDR3 length equals 14 residues. This CDR3 is CASSRAALSYEQYF. CDR3 sequence (DNA): TGTGCCAGCAGCAGAGCGGCACTCTCCTACGAGCAGTACTTC.

This sequence joins TRBV5-1 and TRBJ2-5, with 8 bases matching TRBD1. The germline V gene has CDR1 SGHRS and CDR2 YFSETQ. Trimming at V came to 2 bases and at J to 3 bases, leaving 9 bases not matched to a gene. This CDR3 has 16 amino acids. In DNA form, the CDR3 reads TGCGCCAGCAGCTTTGACGGGACAGGAATTAAAGAGACCCAGTACTTC. It is translated as CASSFDGTGIKETQYF.

This sequence joins TRBV6-6 and TRBJ2-7, with D possibly being TRBD2 (5 bases). CDR1 and CDR2 (germline): MNHNY, SVGAGI (reference sequence). Trimming pared 5 bases from V and 6 bases from J, leaving 14 bases between. CDR3 length: 13 residues. The CDR3 nucleotides read TGTGCCAGCAGTGTAGGGAGTTTGGGCGAGCAGTACTTC. It encodes CASSVGSLGEQYF.

This rearrangement joins TRBV28 to TRBJ1-3; D is possibly TRBD1 (6 bases). This CDR3 has 16 residues. Germline CDR1 is MDHEN and CDR2 is SYDVKM. V was clipped by 7 bases and J by 0 bases, with 16 bases between them. In nucleotides, the CDR3 is TGTGCCAGCAAGGTTGGGGGGCCCCTCTCTGGAAACACCATATATTTT. This sequence encodes CASKVGGPLSGNTIYF.

The genes are TRBV19 and TRBJ2-4, with a weak D call TRBD1 (6 bases). Trimming shortened V by 1 base and J by 6 bases, and 10 bases separated the two germline ends. Germline V CDR1 and CDR2: LNHDA, SQIVND (reference sequence). This CDR3 is 14 amino acids long. CDR3 in amino acids: CASSIGTDRNIQYF. The CDR3 DNA follows: TGTGCCAGTAGTATAGGGACAGATCGAAACATTCAGTACTTC.

The chain joins TRBV27 to TRBJ2-1; the D is unclear. This CDR3 comprises 14 residues. Trimming removed 5 bases at V and 3 bases at J, with 11 bases between. Germline V gene data show CDR1 as MNHEY and CDR2 as SMNVEV (reference sequence). The CDR3 loop is CASSPRRGYNEQFF. The DNA of the CDR3 is TGTGCCAGCAGTCCCCGGCGTGGCTACAATGAGCAGTTCTTC.

J is TRBJ1-4 and V is TRBV7-9; no definite D call. The CDR3 totals 15 residues. The germline V gene encodes CDR1 SEHNR and CDR2 FQNEAQ (reference sequence). V dropped 3 bases and J dropped 7 bases, with 15 bases sitting between them. The CDR3 DNA sequence: TGTGCCAGCAGCTTCGTTGTTGCGGGTTTTGAAAAACTGTTTTTT. Residues: CASSFVVAGFEKLFF.

This chain connects TRBV10-3 to TRBJ2-5, with 14 bases that match TRBD2. The J call is in doubt because the DNA end fits TRBJ2-7 better. In germline, CDR1 is ENHRY, CDR2 SYGVKD. CDR3 length equals 14 residues. CDR3 in DNA: TGTGCCACAAGACTAGCGGGAGGGCCCTACGAGCAGTACTTC. Its translation is CATRLAGGPYEQYF.

The rearrangement links TRBV7-2 to TRBJ1-2, with a tentative D call TRBD1 (6 bases). Germline V gene lookup returns CDR1 SGHTA and CDR2 FQGNSA. V was shortened by 6 bases and J by 4 bases, with 18 bases between the two germline ends. The CDR3 consists of 15 residues. CDR3 loop: CASSRGGGLSYGYTF. Written as DNA, the CDR3 is TGTGCCAGCAGTAGAGGGGGGGGACTCAGCTATGGCTACACCTTC.

CDR3 nucleotides: TGTGCCAGCAGTAATTCCCGGGGCCTACGTGAGACCCAGTACTTC. This encodes CASSNSRGLRETQYF. V usage is TRBV28 and J usage is TRBJ2-5; perhaps D is TRBD1 or TRBD2 (5 bases each). This CDR3 region has 15 residues. Germline CDR1 is MDHEN and CDR2 is SYDVKM. The V end lost 5 bases, the J end lost 5 bases, and 18 bases lay between the germline ends.

The table lists this clone with a count of one. The chain carries TRBV28 and TRBJ1-4; TRBD1 agrees at 7 bases. The V gene's germline CDR1 is MDHEN and CDR2 SYDVKM. V shed 7 bases and J 10 bases; nucleotides not matched to a gene: 15. The CDR3 loop spans 15 amino acids. CDR3 amino acids: CASKSVDRALAKLFF. The CDR3 DNA reads TGTGCCAGCAAGTCCGTCGACAGGGCTCTTGCAAAACTGTTTTTT.

The chain has TRBV5-1 and TRBJ2-7, with 10 nucleotides matching TRBD1. The J segment lost 3 bases and the V segment lost 2 bases, leaving 8 bases of the junction unmatched. The CDR3 covers 16 residues. From germline, CDR1 is SGHRS and CDR2 YFSETQ. CDR3 DNA: TGCGCCAGCAGCTTACCCTCGACAGGGGGCATCTACGAGCAGTACTTC. Translating it yields CASSLPSTGGIYEQYF.

This chain uses TRBV6-1 with TRBJ2-2; maybe TRBD2 (5 bases). Germline V gives CDR1 MNHNS, CDR2 SASEGT. The V end lost 4 bases, the J end lost 6 bases, and 9 bases lay between the germline ends. CDR3 length: 13 amino acids. CDR3 sequence (DNA): TGTGCCAGCAGTGTTAGCGTAGCCGGGGAGCTGTTTTTT. This codes for CASSVSVAGELFF.

This clone was detected once. The CDR3 loop reads CAIRGGNYGYTF. The CDR3 DNA follows: TGTGCCATCAGGGGAGGGAACTATGGCTACACCTTC. This chain uses TRBV28 with TRBJ1-2, with TRBD1 as a possible D gene (6 bases). CDR3 length equals 12 residues. Trimming left V 10 bases short and J 2 bases short, with 11 bases between. Germline-derived CDR1 and CDR2 are MDHEN and SYDVKM.

The chain carries TRBV5-4 and TRBJ1-1; TRBD1 might be the D (6 bases). V lost 0 bases and J lost 6, with 9 bases in between. The CDR3 contains 13 residues. CDR1 is SGHNT, CDR2 YYREEE, per germline (reference sequence). The CDR3 loop reads CASSLGRGPEAFF. CDR3 coding DNA: TGTGCCAGCAGCTTGGGCAGGGGACCTGAAGCTTTCTTT.

This clone came up once. The rearrangement links TRBV12-1 to TRBJ2-5; TRBD2 was called by the table and not checked on the DNA. TRBV12-1 is tagged as a pseudogene. CDR3 length: 16 residues. CDR3 sequence: CASSPRRTSGKETQYF. CDR3 coding DNA: TGTGCCAGCAGCCCGAGACGGACTAGCGGGAAAGAGACCCAGTACTTC.

This clone was seen just once. This rearrangement joins TRBV4-1 to TRBJ1-1, with D maybe TRBD1 (6 bases). Germline CDR1 is MGHRA and CDR2 is YSYEKL. There are 16 residues in the CDR3. Trimming shortened V by 6 bases and J by 2 bases, and 19 bases separated the two germline ends. CDR3 protein: CASRAAVAGVNTEAFF. CDR3 DNA: TGCGCCAGCAGGGCCGCCGTCGCAGGGGTTAACACTGAAGCTTTCTTT.

The DNA for the CDR3 is TGTGCCAGCAACCTCGGAGAGATGAACACTGAAGCTTTCTTT. It is translated as CASNLGEMNTEAFF. The chain couples TRBV2 to TRBJ1-1; D call uncertain. V lost 7 bases to trimming and J lost 0 bases, with 12 bases between them. This CDR3 contains 14 residues. Germline V gene sequence: CDR1 SNHLY, CDR2 FYNNEI.

The V and J genes are TRBV6-5 and TRBJ2-1, with TRBD2 matching 10 bases. This CDR3 is built from 15 residues. Germline loops: CDR1 MNHEY, CDR2 SVGAGI. J was trimmed by 5 bases and V by 8 bases; bases with no gene match: 9. CDR3 protein: CASASSGRANNEQFF. CDR3 DNA sequence: TGTGCCAGCGCTTCAAGCGGGAGGGCTAACAATGAGCAGTTCTTC.

This sequence joins TRBV2 and TRBJ1-5, with 8 bases lining up with TRBD1. Germline V gene sequence: CDR1 SNHLY, CDR2 FYNNEI. The junction had 2 bases not matched to a gene; V was cut back by 1 base and J by 6 bases. The CDR3 totals 14 residues. The CDR3: CASSEVTGVQPQHF. The CDR3 nucleotides read TGTGCCAGCAGTGAAGTGACAGGGGTTCAGCCCCAGCATTTT.

V and J are TRBV19 and TRBJ1-2; TRBD1 might be the D (6 bases). Germline V gene sequence: CDR1 LNHDA, CDR2 SQIVND (reference sequence). The ends were cut back, 4 bases at V and 2 bases at J, with 8 bases in the middle. CDR3 length: 13 amino acids. CDR3 sequence (DNA): TGTGCCAGTAGTAGGGACACGAACTATGGCTACACCTTC. It encodes CASSRDTNYGYTF.

The CDR3 region has the DNA TGTGCCAGTACCCAGGGCCCGGCGGCACTACAAGAGACCCAGTACTTC. Its protein is CASTQGPAALQETQYF. The V and J genes are TRBV19 and TRBJ2-5, with D possibly TRBD1 on 5 matching bases. V was cut by 7 bases and J by 2 bases, with 20 bases left in between. The V gene's germline CDR1 is LNHDA and CDR2 SQIVND (reference sequence). CDR3 length: 16 residues.

The chain recombines TRBV7-7 with TRBJ2-5, with TRBD2 identical over 12 bases. The J call is in doubt because the DNA end fits TRBJ2-7 better. CDR1 SSHAT and CDR2 FNYEAQ come from the germline V gene (reference sequence). CDR3 length equals 16 residues. The chain's CDR3 is CASSFAPPGLAGEQYF. Here the CDR3 DNA reads TGTGCCAGCAGCTTCGCTCCCCCGGGACTAGCGGGCGAGCAGTACTTC.

V and J are TRBV2 and TRBJ1-2, with no clear D. The CDR3 has 11 amino acids. V lost 2 bases and J 12 bases, leaving 10 bases between the germline ends. CDR1 and CDR2 (germline): SNHLY, FYNNEI. The CDR3 nucleotides are TGTGCCAGCAGTGAACTGACCGGAGACACCTTC. It codes for CASSELTGDTF.

The chain carries TRBV4-1 and TRBJ2-1; the D is unclear. The CDR3 sequence is 14 residues long. Trimming removed 1 base at V and 8 bases at J, with 12 bases between. In germline, CDR1 is MGHRA, CDR2 YSYEKL. The CDR3 sequence is CASSQVAGFDEQFF. The CDR3 DNA reads TGCGCCAGCAGCCAAGTCGCAGGTTTCGATGAGCAGTTCTTC.

The chain carries TRBV28 and TRBJ2-3; 10 bases are shared with TRBD1. The J segment lost 4 bases and the V segment lost 6 bases, leaving 4 bases of the junction unmatched. The germline V gene has CDR1 MDHEN and CDR2 SYDVKM. The CDR3 extends over 14 amino acids. Here the CDR3 DNA reads TGTGCCAGCAGAGGACAGGGGGACTCAGATACGCAGTATTTT. Amino acids: CASRGQGDSDTQYF. The full variable domain, its missing parts supplied by reference TRBV28 and TRBJ2-3, is DVKVTQSSRYLVKRTGEKVFLECVQDMDHENMFWYRQDPGLGLRLIYFSYDVKMKEKGDIPEGYSVSREKKERFSLILESASTNQTSMYLCASRGQGDSDTQYFGPGTRLTVL.